A selection of T cell receptor beta chains follows, all from one sample in a study of CD8+ T cells in alopecia areata. TCRdb's copy holds only in-frame clones and misses some; the assay was immunoSEQ multiplex PCR. The table shows about 200,000 clones, with less than 45% occurring only once. The sample consisted of CD4+ T cells sorted from blood, taken at roughly week 30, from a patient treated with tofacitinib. Every receptor here comes from a human donor with alopecia areata. CDR3s include the opening cysteine and the closing phenylalanine or tryptophan. A D gene is named only where the DNA matches it firmly. Clone sizes are given selectively: once, few, many, or a class where the clone is expanded.

J,V,D,size,CDR3,DNA
TRBJ1-1,TRBV29-1,.,.,CSVPGGGYGTEAFF,TGCAGCGTTCCCGGCGGGGGATACGGCACTGAAGCTTTCTTT
TRBJ2-7,TRBV7-8,TRBD1,few,CASSPGQGWDEQYF,TGTGCCAGCAGCCCTGGACAGGGTTGGGACGAGCAGTACTTC
TRBJ2-1,TRBV29-1,.,.,CSVEARVTRSSYNEQFF,TGCAGCGTTGAAGCTAGGGTTACTCGCAGCTCCTACAATGAGCAGTTCTTC
TRBJ2-2,TRBV10-3,.,few,CAISVKGTGELFF,TGTGCCATCAGTGTAAAGGGGACCGGGGAGCTGTTTTTT
TRBJ1-1,TRBV30,TRBD1,.,CAWSPGQGANTEAFF,TGTGCCTGGAGTCCGGGACAGGGGGCGAACACTGAAGCTTTCTTT
TRBJ2-3,TRBV5-1,.,once,CASSLGQAPDTQYF,TGCGCCAGCAGCTTGGGACAGGCCCCAGATACGCAGTATTTT
TRBJ1-5,TRBV6-6,.,.,CASSPDLPQTQHF,TGTGCCAGCAGTCCGGACTTGCCCCAGACCCAGCATTTT
TRBJ2-3,TRBV7-9,TRBD1,few,CASSLGTGLSTDTQYF,TGTGCCAGCAGCTTAGGGACAGGGCTAAGCACAGATACGCAGTATTTT
TRBJ2-2,TRBV6-6,.,.,CASSVNTGELFF,TGTGCCAGCAGTGTGAACACCGGGGAGCTGTTTTTT
TRBJ1-1,TRBV29-1,.,.,CSHQRGVRAFF,TGCAGCCACCAAAGGGGGGTCAGGGCTTTCTTT
TRBJ2-1,TRBV7-3,TRBD2,few,CASSSPGLAGSSSYNEQFF,TGTGCCAGCAGCTCCCCGGGACTAGCGGGTTCGAGCTCCTACAATGAGCAGTTCTTC
TRBJ2-7,TRBV7-2,.,.,CASSLPGRRSYEQYF,TGTGCCAGCAGCTTACCGGGACGTCGTTCCTACGAGCAGTACTTC
TRBJ1-4,TRBV30,.,once,CAWSGDGFYEKLFF,TGTGCCTGGAGTGGAGACGGCTTTTATGAAAAACTGTTTTTT
TRBJ2-3,TRBV5-1,.,.,CASSIARQGGAVWYF,TGCGCCAGCAGCATCGCCCGACAGGGAGGTGCCGTTTGGTATTTT
TRBJ2-7,TRBV5-6,TRBD2,.,CASSPTSGRASEQYF,TGTGCCAGCAGCCCTACTAGCGGGAGGGCCTCCGAGCAGTACTTC
TRBJ2-1,TRBV9,.,.,CASSPRTADLSEQFF,TGTGCCAGCAGCCCTAGGACGGCTGACTTAAGTGAGCAGTTCTTC
TRBJ1-2,TRBV6-1,.,.,CASYPRGREDGYTF,TGTGCCAGCTATCCCAGGGGCAGGGAGGATGGCTACACCTTC
TRBJ1-1,TRBV5-1,.,.,CASSRDRQGAEAFF,TGCGCCAGCAGTAGGGACCGGCAAGGCGCTGAAGCTTTCTTT
TRBJ1-1,TRBV5-1,.,few,CASRQDRNTEAFF,TGCGCCAGCCGCCAGGACAGGAACACTGAAGCTTTCTTT
TRBJ1-1,TRBV19,TRBD1,few,CASRQGWSSTEAFF,TGTGCCAGTAGACAGGGGTGGTCGTCGACTGAAGCTTTCTTT
TRBJ2-7,TRBV29-1,TRBD2,.,CSVISGIHSYEQYF,TGCAGCGTCATCAGCGGGATCCACTCCTACGAGCAGTACTTC
TRBJ1-5,TRBV19,.,many,CASMGLSNQPQHF,TGTGCCAGTATGGGGCTAAGCAATCAGCCCCAGCATTTT
TRBJ1-2,TRBV5-1,.,.,CASSTDGRYGYTF,TGCGCCAGCAGTACGGACGGACGATATGGCTACACCTTC
TRBJ2-5,TRBV18,.,.,CASSPPSALRETQYF,TGTGCCAGCTCACCACCATCGGCCCTGCGGGAGACCCAGTACTTC
TRBJ2-5,TRBV5-6,TRBD1,.,CASSAGQGKYF,TGTGCCAGCAGCGCGGGACAGGGAAAGTACTTC
TRBJ2-1,TRBV9,.,.,CASSVVSSSSYNEQFF,TGTGCCAGCAGCGTAGTGTCCTCTAGCTCCTACAATGAGCAGTTCTTC
TRBJ1-2,TRBV29-1,TRBD1,few,CSALQGGLYGYTF,TGCAGCGCCCTACAGGGGGGGCTCTATGGCTACACCTTC
TRBJ1-4,TRBV7-9,TRBD1,.,CASSLTGGGEKLFF,TGTGCCAGCAGCTTGACAGGGGGTGGTGAAAAACTGTTTTTT
TRBJ2-4,TRBV7-2,.,.,CASSSPTIAKNIQYF,TGTGCCAGCAGCTCCCCCACAATAGCCAAAAACATTCAGTACTTC
TRBJ2-5,TRBV29-1,.,few,CSVEGGRLETQYF,TGCAGCGTTGAAGGGGGTCGGTTGGAGACCCAGTACTTC
TRBJ2-3,TRBV15,TRBD2,.,CATSRESLAGGPDTQYF,TGTGCCACCAGCAGAGAATCCCTAGCGGGAGGGCCAGATACGCAGTATTTT
TRBJ1-1,TRBV2,.,.,CASSGMAEAFF,TGTGCCAGCAGTGGTATGGCTGAAGCTTTCTTT
TRBJ2-7,TRBV30,TRBD1,.,CAWRGTGGNEQYF,TGTGCCTGGAGGGGGACAGGGGGCAACGAGCAGTACTTC
TRBJ2-7,TRBV15,.,.,CATNEGTPKAYEQYF,TGTGCCACCAACGAAGGGACACCAAAAGCCTACGAGCAGTACTTC
TRBJ2-3,TRBV9,TRBD1,once,CASQAGQGFTDTQYF,TGTGCCAGCCAAGCGGGACAGGGCTTCACAGATACGCAGTATTTT
TRBJ2-3,TRBV19,.,.,CASDDHTDTQYF,TGTGCCAGCGATGACCATACAGATACGCAGTATTTT
TRBJ1-5,TRBV19,TRBD1,few,CASNPDRVPNQPQHF,TGTGCCAGTAACCCCGACAGGGTCCCCAATCAGCCCCAGCATTTT
TRBJ1-2,TRBV10-3,TRBD1,few,CAISEGTGKYYGYTF,TGTGCCATCAGTGAGGGGACAGGGAAATACTATGGCTACACCTTC
TRBJ1-1,TRBV29-1,.,.,CSVNRATEAFF,TGCAGCGTAAACAGGGCCACTGAAGCTTTCTTT
TRBJ1-5,TRBV30,TRBD1,.,CAWSGQGGNQPQHF,TGTGCCTGGAGTGGACAGGGTGGCAATCAGCCCCAGCATTTT
TRBJ2-5,TRBV7-3,.,few,CASSPNGPKETQYF,TGTGCCAGCAGCCCAAACGGCCCAAAAGAGACCCAGTACTTC
TRBJ2-1,TRBV30,TRBD2,.,CAWARGGLDEQFF,TGTGCCTGGGCGCGGGGGGGCCTCGATGAGCAGTTCTTC
TRBJ2-1,TRBV7-2,TRBD2,.,CASSRGLADNEQFF,TGTGCCAGCAGTCGAGGGCTAGCGGACAATGAGCAGTTCTTC
TRBJ2-1,TRBV2,.,.,CASSEQNNEQFF,TGTGCCAGCAGTGAACAGAACAATGAGCAGTTCTTC
TRBJ2-5,TRBV7-2,TRBD2,.,CASSTTSGRGEETQYF,TGTGCCAGCAGCACAACTAGCGGGAGGGGCGAGGAGACCCAGTACTTC
TRBJ2-7,TRBV30,TRBD1,few,CAGTRTGGLAGQYF,TGTGCCGGGACCAGGACAGGGGGACTCGCAGGGCAGTACTTC
TRBJ2-7,TRBV14,.,few,CASRALPYTDEQYF,TGTGCCAGCAGAGCTCTACCCTATACCGACGAGCAGTACTTC